Listed here are 25 T cell receptor beta chains from one sample, sequenced in a study of breast tumors, draining lymph nodes, adjacent tissues. TCRdb processed the multiplex PCR reads anew with MiXCR; each CDR3 protein has one entry. The data show 66,000 or so distinct CDR3 sequences, 43% seen once. Specimen: breast tumor tissue. Source of these receptors: a female donor with breast cancer. Some clones in this sample may be carry-over from other donors' samples.

This clonotype was counted many times. This chain uses TRBV5-1 with TRBJ2-5; D is unclear. From germline, CDR1 is SGHRS and CDR2 YFSETQ. V lost 0 bases to trimming and J lost 5 bases, with 5 bases between them. CDR3 length: 12 residues. The CDR3 spells CASSLARETQYF. The CDR3 coding sequence is TGCGCCAGCAGCTTGGCACGGGAGACCCAGTACTTC.

In the case of this clonotype: The CDR3 ends on some other residue instead of the conserved phenylalanine or tryptophan, so this is likely a read error. This chain links TRBV28 with TRBJ2-7; 10 positions agree with TRBD1. V trimming: 6 bases; J trimming: 3 bases; junction bases outside the gene matches: 2. Germline CDR1 reads MDHEN; CDR2 reads SYDVKM. The CDR3 has 13 amino acids. DNA for the CDR3: TGTGCCAGCAGAAGGACAGGGGGCTACGAGCAGTACTGT. It yields the protein CASRRTGGYEQYC.

This clonotype was recorded at least ten times. The chain recombines TRBV13 with TRBJ1-2, with 12 bases aligning to TRBD1. The germline V gene encodes CDR1 PRHDT and CDR2 FYEKMQ (reference sequence). This CDR3 region has 16 residues. Trimming cost V 3 bases and J 1 base; bases outside gene matches: 3. The CDR3 region is CASSLGQGAHNYGYTF. In nucleotides, the CDR3 is TGTGCCAGCAGCTTGGGACAGGGGGCGCATAACTATGGCTACACCTTC. Complete variable domain (other parts from reference TRBV13 and TRBJ1-2): AAGVIQSPRHLIKEKRETATLKCYPIPRHDTVYWYQQGPGQDPQFLISFYEKMQSDKGSIPDRFSAQQFSDYHSELNMSSLELGDSALYFCASSLGQGAHNYGYTFGSGTRLTVV.

Ten or more counts support this clonotype. V usage is TRBV2 and J usage is TRBJ2-5, with 7 bases matching TRBD2. The CDR3 consists of 12 residues. The V and J ends lost 6 bases and 5 bases, in that order; junction bases with no gene match: 3. Germline V gene lookup returns CDR1 SNHLY and CDR2 FYNNEI. The CDR3: CASSEGGETQYF. CDR3 sequence (DNA): TGTGCCAGCAGCGAGGGAGGGGAGACCCAGTACTTC.

This rearrangement joins TRBV6-2 or TRBV6-3 to TRBJ1-1; 11 positions agree with TRBD1. The CDR3 has 14 residues. V was pared by 6 bases and J by 11 bases, with 11 bases of the junction left unmatched. Germline V lookup: CDR1 MNHEY, CDR2 SVGEGT. The CDR3 DNA follows: TGTGCCAGCAGGCAGCCCGGGACAGGGGGTTATGCTTTCTTT. It translates to CASRQPGTGGYAFF.

This clonotype was picked up many times. The chain combines TRBV11-2 with TRBJ2-3; D gene unclear. This CDR3 has 11 amino acids. V dropped 5 bases and J dropped 6 bases, with 6 bases sitting between them. Germline values: CDR1 SGHAT, CDR2 FQNNGV. The CDR3 region has the DNA TGTGCCAGCAGCACCCTGGATACGCAGTATTTT. This sequence encodes CASSTLDTQYF.

V is TRBV24-1 and J is TRBJ2-7, with 12 bases fitting TRBD2. Germline V gene lookup returns CDR1 KGHDR and CDR2 SFDVKD. Trimming at V came to 3 bases and at J to 2 bases, leaving 7 bases not matched to a gene. CDR3 length: 17 amino acids. CDR3 sequence: CATSDASGGALTYEQYF. Here the CDR3 DNA reads TGTGCCACCAGTGATGCTAGCGGGGGGGCCCTAACCTACGAGCAGTACTTC.

This clonotype was counted many times. This chain connects TRBV19 to TRBJ2-1, with 9 bases fitting TRBD2. Germline CDR1 reads LNHDA; CDR2 reads SQIVND (reference sequence). The CDR3 length is 14 residues. Trimming removed 4 bases from V and 11 bases from J; junction bases left unmatched: 9. CDR3: CASSNAGGPGQQFF. DNA of the CDR3: TGTGCCAGTAGTAATGCGGGAGGGCCAGGTCAGCAGTTCTTC.

This clonotype showed up many times. The chain links TRBV5-1 to TRBJ2-5; D not certain. The V end was cut by 6 bases, the J end by 2 bases, with 11 bases between. The germline V gene encodes CDR1 SGHRS and CDR2 YFSETQ. This CDR3 region has 13 residues. CDR3 protein: CASMHLTQETQYF. The CDR3 coding sequence is TGCGCCAGCATGCACTTAACACAAGAGACCCAGTACTTC. The full variable domain, rest sourced from reference TRBV5-1 and TRBJ2-5, is KAGVTQTPRYLIKTRGQQVTLSCSPISGHRSVSWYQQTPGQGLQFLFEYFSETQRNKGNFPGRFSGRQFSNSRSEMNVSTLELGDSALYLCASMHLTQETQYFGPGTRLLVL.

V and J are TRBV27 and TRBJ1-2; D possibly corresponds to TRBD1 (5 bases). This CDR3 has 14 amino acids. Germline-derived CDR1 and CDR2 are MNHEY and SMNVEV (reference sequence). Between the trimmed V and J ends, which lost 1 base and 8 bases, there was a span of 14 bases. CDR3 residues: CASSLFWGGDGYTF. The CDR3 bases are TGTGCCAGCAGTTTATTCTGGGGCGGAGACGGCTACACCTTC.

This clonotype was counted between two and nine times. This could be a read error, since a much larger clone is one nucleotide away. V and J are TRBV20-1 and TRBJ2-7, with 7 nucleotides matching TRBD1. From germline, CDR1 is DFQATT and CDR2 SNEGSKA (reference sequence). J was trimmed by 6 bases and V by 2 bases; bases with no gene match: 10. The CDR3 extends over 14 amino acids. CDR3 region: CSARIRDRLSEQYF. CDR3 sequence (DNA): TGCAGTGCTAGAATCCGGGACAGACTCTCCGAGCAGTACTTC.

This clonotype was counted between two and nine times. A much bigger clone sits one base away, suggesting this may be a read error. The CDR3 carries no conserved terminal phenylalanine or tryptophan, so it likely arises from a read error. V gene TRBV7-8 combines with J gene TRBJ2-7, with D maybe TRBD2 (7 bases). Trimming pared 2 bases from V and 3 bases from J, leaving 14 bases between. The CDR3 runs to 15 residues. CDR1 SGHVS and CDR2 FQNEAQ come from the germline V gene. The CDR3 nucleotides read TGTGCCAGCAGCTTACTTGGGAGGGGGATCTACGAGCAGTACTCC. This sequence encodes CASSLLGRGIYEQYS.

The V and J genes are TRBV10-3 and TRBJ1-6; 8 bases map to TRBD1. The germline CDR1 and CDR2 sequences are ENHRY and SYGVKD. J gave up 10 bases and V 7 bases, and 3 bases lay outside the gene matches. This CDR3 has 12 amino acids. The CDR3: CAIKTGDSPLHF. CDR3 nucleotide sequence: TGTGCCATCAAGACAGGGGACTCACCCCTCCACTTT.

Points on this clonotype: An end of the junction differs from the germline gene, which may be a read error. This chain joins TRBV7-7 and TRBJ1-3; D is undetermined. This CDR3 spans 16 amino acids. Germline lookup yields CDR1 SSHAT and CDR2 FNYEAQ (reference sequence). The CDR3 loop reads CASSLGPPRSGNTIYF. The CDR3 nucleotides read TGTGCTAGCAGCTTAGGTCCCCCACGCTCTGGAAACACCATATATTTT.

This clonotype was seen repeatedly, ten times or more. The V call is TRBV6-1, the J call TRBJ1-6; D not certain. Germline values: CDR1 MNHNS, CDR2 SASEGT. V dropped 0 bases and J dropped 6 bases, with 21 bases sitting between them. This CDR3 comprises 19 residues. The CDR3 coding sequence is TGTGCCAGCAGTGAAGCGTTTGTTTCCATGGTCGGCGGTAATTCACCCCTCCACTTT. Translated: CASSEAFVSMVGGNSPLHF.

Many counts were recorded for this clonotype. The rearrangement links TRBV6-2 or TRBV6-3 to TRBJ1-2; no clear D. The V and J ends lost 0 bases and 5 bases respectively, with 16 bases between them. The CDR3 is 16 residues long. The germline V gene encodes CDR1 MNHEY and CDR2 SVGEGT. CDR3 region: CASSYSIRGSFYGYTF. In nucleotides, the CDR3 is TGTGCCAGCAGTTACTCGATCCGAGGGAGCTTTTATGGCTACACCTTC.

This clonotype was counted at least ten times. This sequence joins TRBV2 and TRBJ2-7, with TRBD1 matching over 7 bases. Per the germline V gene, CDR1 is SNHLY and CDR2 is FYNNEI. The CDR3 is made up of 14 amino acids. Trimming removed 8 bases from V and 2 bases from J; junction bases left unmatched: 9. The CDR3 is CASETGQATYEQYF. Written as DNA, the CDR3 is TGTGCCAGCGAAACCGGACAGGCGACCTACGAGCAGTACTTC. Full variable domain (rest looked up from reference TRBV2 and TRBJ2-7): EPEVTQTPSHQVTQMGQEVILRCVPISNHLYFYWYRQILGQKVEFLVSFYNNEISEKSEIFDDQFSVERPDGSNFTLKIRSTKLEDSAMYFCASETGQATYEQYFGPGTRLTVT.

This clonotype has at least ten counts. The chain has TRBV7-9 and TRBJ2-1, with 14 bases aligning to TRBD2. This CDR3 comprises 19 residues. CDR1 SEHNR and CDR2 FQNEAQ come from the germline V gene (reference sequence). Trimming cost V 5 bases and J 4 bases; bases outside gene matches: 13. The CDR3 loop is CASSVGLAGGSVNYNEQFF. For the CDR3, the DNA is TGTGCCAGCAGCGTCGGACTAGCGGGAGGTTCCGTTAATTACAATGAGCAGTTCTTC. Variable domain in full (rest from reference TRBV7-9 and TRBJ2-1): DTGVSQNPRHKITKRGQNVTFRCDPISEHNRLYWYRQTLGQGPEFLTYFQNEAQLEKSRLLSDRFSAERPKGSFSTLEIQRTEQGDSAMYLCASSVGLAGGSVNYNEQFFGPGTRLTVL.

This clonotype has a handful of counts. The chain recombines TRBV25-1 with TRBJ1-1; tentative D call: TRBD1 (6 bases). Between the trimmed V and J ends, which lost 7 bases and 3 bases, there was a span of 15 bases. The CDR3 totals 14 residues. CDR1 is MGHDK and CDR2 is SYGVNS in the germline V gene. The CDR3 here is CASMVGGSDTEAFF. CDR3 bases: TGTGCCAGCATGGTGGGGGGCAGTGACACTGAAGCTTTCTTT.

The chain is built from TRBV27 and TRBJ1-1; 10 bases match TRBD1. The V gene's germline CDR1 is MNHEY and CDR2 SMNVEV (reference sequence). V trimming: 5 bases; J trimming: 4 bases; junction bases outside the gene matches: 7. This CDR3 spans 15 amino acids. Here the CDR3 reads CASSIGQGGITEAFF. CDR3 in DNA: TGTGCCAGCAGTATTGGACAGGGGGGTATCACTGAAGCTTTCTTT.

Details on this clonotype: Given a much more abundant clone one base away, this may be a read error. The chain uses TRBV5-4 and TRBJ2-1; no firm D call. Germline V gene data show CDR1 as SGHNT and CDR2 as YYREEE (reference sequence). V was trimmed by 3 bases and J by 0 bases, leaving 10 bases between them. The CDR3 runs to 15 residues. CDR3 in DNA: TGTGCCAGCAGCTCCCGGGCCGACTCCTACAATGAGCAGTTCTTC. Translation gives CASSSRADSYNEQFF.

The chain is built from TRBV20-1 and TRBJ2-5, with 7 positions matching TRBD1. Germline lookup yields CDR1 DFQATT and CDR2 SNEGSKA (reference sequence). J gave up 2 bases and V 3 bases, and 9 bases lay outside the gene matches. This CDR3 has 15 residues. The DNA for the CDR3 is TGCAGTGCTAGGAGGGATAAGGGGGCGCAAGAGACCCAGTACTTC. Translated: CSARRDKGAQETQYF.

The rearrangement links TRBV7-8 to TRBJ1-1, with TRBD1 as a possible D gene (5 bases). Germline V lookup: CDR1 SGHVS, CDR2 FQNEAQ. With 2 bases removed from V and 1 base from J, the gap between germline ends came to 8 bases. The CDR3 has 14 residues. The CDR3 nucleotides read TGTGCCAGCAGCTTAATTGGGGGGAACACTGAAGCTTTCTTT. It encodes CASSLIGGNTEAFF.

This clonotype was observed at least ten times. The chain is built from TRBV5-8 and TRBJ1-2; the match to TRBD1 covers 10 bases. Germline V gene lookup returns CDR1 SGHTS and CDR2 YDEGEE. The CDR3 has 16 residues. V shed 2 bases and J 4 bases; nucleotides not matched to a gene: 8. The CDR3 DNA reads as TGTGCCAGCAGCTTCGGAGGGACAGGGGCGATCTATGGCTACACCTTC. Translation gives CASSFGGTGAIYGYTF.

The chain links TRBV7-3 to TRBJ2-2; D unclear. The V end lost 5 bases, the J end lost 3 bases, and 7 bases lay between the germline ends. Looked up from germline, CDR1 is SGHTA and CDR2 is FQGTGA. CDR3 size: 13 residues. The CDR3 is CASSPPYTGELFF. CDR3 nucleotide sequence: TGTGCCAGCAGCCCGCCCTACACCGGGGAGCTGTTTTTT.